A single sample is the source of the 6 T cell receptor beta chains below, sequenced in a study of cytomegalovirus exposure and HLA in healthy donors. Primers for the PCR totalled 60 Vbeta and 13 Jbeta. Measured with immunoSEQ multiplex PCR; TCRdb has only the in-frame clones, and not every one. The table includes some 180,000 clones, 60% to 85% detected once. The sequencing sample was made of PBMCs. The receptor set was obtained from a male donor in good health and CMV-seronegative.

The chain carries TRBV25-1 and TRBJ1-2; D remains ambiguous. V was clipped by 5 bases and J by 4 bases, with 8 bases between them. Germline V gene sequence: CDR1 MGHDK, CDR2 SYGVNS. CDR3 length: 12 amino acids. The CDR3 DNA is TGTGCCAGCAGTCACACGGGCTATGGCTACACCTTC. It translates to CASSHTGYGYTF.

This sequence joins TRBV19 and TRBJ1-2; perhaps TRBD1 as D (5 bases). With 7 bases removed from V and 6 bases from J, the gap between germline ends came to 18 bases. This CDR3 has 14 amino acids. Looked up from germline, CDR1 is LNHDA and CDR2 is SQIVND (reference sequence). CDR3 amino acids: CASTTHAGVDGYTF. In DNA, the CDR3 is TGTGCCAGTACAACCCACGCGGGGGTGGATGGCTACACCTTC.

This chain connects TRBV5-1 to TRBJ2-1; 7 bases agree with TRBD1. Trimming at V came to 3 bases and at J to 3 bases, leaving 3 bases not matched to a gene. Germline V gives CDR1 SGHRS, CDR2 YFSETQ. The CDR3 runs to 14 residues. CDR3: CASSSGQNYNEQFF. CDR3 nucleotide sequence: TGCGCCAGCAGCTCGGGACAGAACTACAATGAGCAGTTCTTC.

This clone appeared a single time. The chain couples TRBV19 to TRBJ2-2; 8 bases line up with TRBD2. Per germline, CDR1 LNHDA and CDR2 SQIVND (reference sequence). The CDR3 runs 18 residues. The ends lost 6 bases at V and 3 bases at J; junction bases unmatched: 15. This CDR3 is CASSNSLTSGLYTGELFF. The DNA of the CDR3 is TGTGCCAGTAGCAACTCCTTAACTAGCGGACTTTACACCGGGGAGCTGTTTTTT.

The rearrangement links TRBV30 to TRBJ1-3, with D maybe TRBD1 (6 bases). Germline V CDR1 and CDR2: GTSNPN, SVGIG (reference sequence). This CDR3 contains 13 residues. V lost 7 bases to trimming and J lost 3 bases, with 13 bases between them. The CDR3: CALDRLNGNTIYF. CDR3 nucleotides: TGTGCCTTGGACAGACTAAATGGAAACACCATATATTTT.

This rearrangement joins TRBV6-5 to TRBJ2-7, with D possibly being TRBD1 (6 bases). V lost 6 bases, J lost 3 bases, and 18 bases lay in between. This CDR3 has 15 residues. CDR1 is MNHEY and CDR2 is SVGAGI in the germline V gene. The CDR3 nucleotides are TGTGCCAGCAGGCCCAACCGGGACACCCGCTACGAGCAGTACTTC. Residues: CASRPNRDTRYEQYF.